This is a list of T cell receptor beta chains from one sample in a study of CD8 T cells in ankylosing spondylitis. MiXCR was run by TCRdb on the 5' RACE reads, yielding one entry per CDR3 protein. The table records roughly 200,000 distinct CDR3 sequences, under 30% of them present only once. Input material: blood, either unsorted or a sorted T cell fraction (not recorded which). The receptors come from a male donor with ankylosing spondylitis or in good health (not recorded which). The CDR3 runs from the conserved cysteine through the conserved F or W. The order of the fields is V gene, clone size, D gene, J gene, CDR3 DNA, CDR3 protein. The D gene is left open where the match is weak. A row's size may be missing; if present it is once, few, many or a size class.

v_call: TRBV7-2; clone_size: -; d_call: TRBD2; j_call: TRBJ2-3; cdr3_nt: TGTGCCAGCAGCCCAAGAGCTAGCGGGACTACCACAGATACGCAGTATTTT; cdr3_aa: CASSPRASGTTTDTQYF
v_call: TRBV18; clone_size: -; d_call: -; j_call: TRBJ2-1; cdr3_nt: TGTGCCAGCTCACCAGGATGGCAGGGGCATAATGAGCAGTTCTTC; cdr3_aa: CASSPGWQGHNEQFF
v_call: TRBV18; clone_size: many; d_call: -; j_call: TRBJ2-2; cdr3_nt: TGTGCCAGCCCCCTCGGCGGGAACACCGGGGAGCTGTTTTTT; cdr3_aa: CASPLGGNTGELFF
v_call: TRBV5-4; clone_size: many; d_call: -; j_call: TRBJ2-2; cdr3_nt: TGTGCCAGCAGCAGGAACCCGGGCACCGGGGAGCTGTTTTTT; cdr3_aa: CASSRNPGTGELFF
v_call: TRBV10-3; clone_size: many; d_call: -; j_call: TRBJ2-5; cdr3_nt: TGTGCCATCAGTGATCGAGGAGAAGAGACCCAGTACTTC; cdr3_aa: CAISDRGEETQYF
v_call: TRBV7-2; clone_size: many; d_call: -; j_call: TRBJ2-7; cdr3_nt: TGTGCCAGCAGCTTAGACTATAACAACTACGAGCAGTACTTC; cdr3_aa: CASSLDYNNYEQYF
v_call: TRBV7-2; clone_size: -; d_call: -; j_call: TRBJ2-5; cdr3_nt: TGTGCCAGCAGCATAGACACGGAGACCCAGTACTTC; cdr3_aa: CASSIDTETQYF
v_call: TRBV10-2; clone_size: -; d_call: -; j_call: TRBJ1-1; cdr3_nt: TGCGCCAGCAGTGTCTTGTCAGGGGAGAACACTGAAGCTTTCTTT; cdr3_aa: CASSVLSGENTEAFF
v_call: TRBV4-3; clone_size: -; d_call: -; j_call: TRBJ2-2; cdr3_nt: TGCGCCAGCAGCCAAGACGCCCTTCCGACCGGGGAGCTGTTTTTT; cdr3_aa: CASSQDALPTGELFF
v_call: TRBV5-1; clone_size: many; d_call: TRBD1; j_call: TRBJ2-7; cdr3_nt: TGCGCCAGCAGCTCCGACAGGGGTGTAGACGAGCAGTACTTC; cdr3_aa: CASSSDRGVDEQYF
v_call: TRBV20-1; clone_size: -; d_call: -; j_call: TRBJ1-5; cdr3_nt: TGCAGTGCTGCAAGGTCTAGCAATCAGCCCCAGCATTTT; cdr3_aa: CSAARSSNQPQHF
v_call: TRBV7-2; clone_size: -; d_call: TRBD2; j_call: TRBJ2-2; cdr3_nt: TGTGCCAGCAGCTTAGCTAGCGGGAGGGCCGTGGAGCTGTTTTTT; cdr3_aa: CASSLASGRAVELFF
v_call: TRBV20-1; clone_size: -; d_call: -; j_call: TRBJ1-3; cdr3_nt: TGCAGTGCTAGTCTCGGAAACACCATATATTTT; cdr3_aa: CSASLGNTIYF
v_call: TRBV12-3/TRBV12-4; clone_size: many; d_call: -; j_call: TRBJ1-1; cdr3_nt: TGTGCCAGCAGTTTCGCCAGGAACACTGAAGCTTTCTTT; cdr3_aa: CASSFARNTEAFF
v_call: TRBV12-3/TRBV12-4; clone_size: many; d_call: -; j_call: TRBJ1-5; cdr3_nt: TGTGCCAGCAGCACGACAGGAACGGTGAGCAATCAGCCCCAGCATTTT; cdr3_aa: CASSTTGTVSNQPQHF
v_call: TRBV29-1; clone_size: few; d_call: -; j_call: TRBJ1-1; cdr3_nt: TGCAGCGTTGGGGAGAACACTGAAGCTTTCTTT; cdr3_aa: CSVGENTEAFF
v_call: TRBV20-1; clone_size: -; d_call: TRBD2; j_call: TRBJ2-1; cdr3_nt: TGCAGTGCTAGAGATGCTAGCGGGAGAGCTTGGGATGAGCAGTTCTTC; cdr3_aa: CSARDASGRAWDEQFF
v_call: TRBV20-1; clone_size: -; d_call: -; j_call: TRBJ2-7; cdr3_nt: TGCAGTGCTAGAGATCGCTGGATCTCCTACGAGCAGTACTTC; cdr3_aa: CSARDRWISYEQYF
v_call: TRBV11-2; clone_size: few; d_call: -; j_call: TRBJ2-7; cdr3_nt: TGTGCCAGCAGAAGTAATAAGGGACGGGACTACGAGCAGTACTTC; cdr3_aa: CASRSNKGRDYEQYF
v_call: TRBV11-2; clone_size: many; d_call: -; j_call: TRBJ2-2; cdr3_nt: TGTGCCAGCAGCTCGGACACCGGGGAGCTGTTTTTT; cdr3_aa: CASSSDTGELFF
v_call: TRBV20-1; clone_size: few; d_call: -; j_call: TRBJ2-1; cdr3_nt: TGCAGTGCTAGAGATCCTACGGGTGGCTCCTACAATGAGCAGTTCTTC; cdr3_aa: CSARDPTGGSYNEQFF
v_call: TRBV12-3/TRBV12-4; clone_size: many; d_call: -; j_call: TRBJ1-3; cdr3_nt: TGTGCCAGCAGTTACGGTTCCGGAAACACCATATATTTT; cdr3_aa: CASSYGSGNTIYF
v_call: TRBV5-1; clone_size: -; d_call: -; j_call: TRBJ2-7; cdr3_nt: TGCGCCAGCAGCCCCTTCGACACCTCCTACGAGCAGTACTTC; cdr3_aa: CASSPFDTSYEQYF
v_call: TRBV5-1; clone_size: few; d_call: TRBD1; j_call: TRBJ2-7; cdr3_nt: TGCGCCAGCAGACGGGACAGGAACTACGAGCAGTACTTC; cdr3_aa: CASRRDRNYEQYF
v_call: TRBV5-1; clone_size: many; d_call: -; j_call: TRBJ2-1; cdr3_nt: TGCGCCAGCAGCTTAAGACTCAACAATCGCAATGAGCAGTTCTTC; cdr3_aa: CASSLRLNNRNEQFF
v_call: TRBV29-1; clone_size: -; d_call: TRBD1; j_call: TRBJ2-5; cdr3_nt: TGCAGCGTTGTTTGGACAGGGGAAGAGACCCAGTACTTC; cdr3_aa: CSVVWTGEETQYF
v_call: TRBV7-2; clone_size: -; d_call: -; j_call: TRBJ1-1; cdr3_nt: TGTGCCAGCACTATGACGGGGATTATGAACACTGAAGCTTTCTTT; cdr3_aa: CASTMTGIMNTEAFF
v_call: TRBV20-1; clone_size: -; d_call: -; j_call: TRBJ1-1; cdr3_nt: TGCAGTGCTAGAGAGGCAGGGCTCGGCACTGAAGCTTTCTTT; cdr3_aa: CSAREAGLGTEAFF
v_call: TRBV2; clone_size: -; d_call: TRBD2; j_call: TRBJ2-1; cdr3_nt: TGTGCCAGCAGGAATTCCGGGACTAGCGGAGGCCCCTACAATGAGCAGTTCTTC; cdr3_aa: CASRNSGTSGGPYNEQFF
v_call: TRBV20-1; clone_size: -; d_call: -; j_call: TRBJ1-5; cdr3_nt: TGCAGTGCTGGCCAGAATCAGCCCCAGCATTTT; cdr3_aa: CSAGQNQPQHF
v_call: TRBV7-2; clone_size: -; d_call: -; j_call: TRBJ2-3; cdr3_nt: TGTGCCAGCAGCCCAACCACCGGGAGTGGTACAGATACGCAGTATTTT; cdr3_aa: CASSPTTGSGTDTQYF
v_call: TRBV7-2; clone_size: many; d_call: -; j_call: TRBJ1-4; cdr3_nt: TGTGCCAGCAGCAAACCGGGCAGAGGAAATGAAAAACTGTTTTTT; cdr3_aa: CASSKPGRGNEKLFF
v_call: TRBV4-2; clone_size: many; d_call: TRBD2; j_call: TRBJ2-1; cdr3_nt: TGTGCCAGCAGCAAAAGTTTAGCGACTAGCGGCCCCAATGAGCAGTTCTTC; cdr3_aa: CASSKSLATSGPNEQFF
v_call: TRBV5-1; clone_size: many; d_call: -; j_call: TRBJ2-5; cdr3_nt: TGCGCCAGCAGCTTGGCCGGAAACCAAGAGACCCAGTACTTC; cdr3_aa: CASSLAGNQETQYF
v_call: TRBV4-3; clone_size: many; d_call: TRBD2; j_call: TRBJ2-1; cdr3_nt: TGCGCCAGCAGCCAGGGTACGACTAGCGGTTCCTACAATGAGCAGTTCTTC; cdr3_aa: CASSQGTTSGSYNEQFF
v_call: TRBV20-1; clone_size: many; d_call: TRBD1; j_call: TRBJ2-7; cdr3_nt: TGCAGTGCTAACGCACTGCCCGGGACAGGGGGCTACGAGCAGTACTTC; cdr3_aa: CSANALPGTGGYEQYF
v_call: TRBV6-5; clone_size: -; d_call: -; j_call: TRBJ2-6; cdr3_nt: TGTGCCAGCAGTTACGCAGTGAGCCTCTCTGGGGCCAACGTCCTGACTTTC; cdr3_aa: CASSYAVSLSGANVLTF
v_call: TRBV29-1; clone_size: few; d_call: TRBD2; j_call: TRBJ2-1; cdr3_nt: TGCAGCGGAAGACAGACTAGCGCTTACAATGAGCAGTTCTTC; cdr3_aa: CSGRQTSAYNEQFF
v_call: TRBV20-1; clone_size: -; d_call: -; j_call: TRBJ2-7; cdr3_nt: TGCAGTGGGAAGGGAAGCTCCTACGAGCAGTACTTC; cdr3_aa: CSGKGSSYEQYF
v_call: TRBV20-1; clone_size: -; d_call: -; j_call: TRBJ1-1; cdr3_nt: TGCAGTGCTAGAGAGAGGAGAGGTTTGAACACTGAAGCTTTCTTT; cdr3_aa: CSARERRGLNTEAFF
v_call: TRBV29-1; clone_size: few; d_call: TRBD1; j_call: TRBJ2-3; cdr3_nt: TGCAGCGTAGTCTGGACAGGGGAAACAGATACGCAGTATTTT; cdr3_aa: CSVVWTGETDTQYF
v_call: TRBV12-3/TRBV12-4; clone_size: -; d_call: TRBD1; j_call: TRBJ2-7; cdr3_nt: TGTGCCAGCAGTTTAAACAGGGGCACCTACGAGCAGTACTTC; cdr3_aa: CASSLNRGTYEQYF
v_call: TRBV9; clone_size: many; d_call: -; j_call: TRBJ1-1; cdr3_nt: TGTGCCAGCAGCGTGGGGCCAGGGGACACTGAAGCTTTCTTT; cdr3_aa: CASSVGPGDTEAFF
v_call: TRBV20-1; clone_size: -; d_call: -; j_call: TRBJ2-2; cdr3_nt: TGCAGTGCTAGAGGGCAGTTGAACACCGGGGAGCTGTTTTTT; cdr3_aa: CSARGQLNTGELFF
v_call: TRBV20-1; clone_size: few; d_call: TRBD1; j_call: TRBJ2-7; cdr3_nt: TGCAGTGCTATCGGACAGGGTGGTTACGAGCAGTACTTC; cdr3_aa: CSAIGQGGYEQYF
v_call: TRBV6-1; clone_size: many; d_call: -; j_call: TRBJ2-3; cdr3_nt: TGTGCCAGCAGGGGGGCCAGGGAGGTAGATACGCAGTATTTT; cdr3_aa: CASRGAREVDTQYF
v_call: TRBV30; clone_size: few; d_call: -; j_call: TRBJ1-5; cdr3_nt: TGTGCCTGGAGTGCCCGGCGGGGGGTTAGCAATCAGCCCCAGCATTTT; cdr3_aa: CAWSARRGVSNQPQHF
v_call: TRBV20-1; clone_size: -; d_call: TRBD1; j_call: TRBJ2-7; cdr3_nt: TGCAGTGCTACAAGTCCGGGACAGGGGGCCCACGAGCAGTACTTC; cdr3_aa: CSATSPGQGAHEQYF
v_call: TRBV7-2; clone_size: -; d_call: TRBD1; j_call: TRBJ2-1; cdr3_nt: TGTGCCGCGGGGACAGGGAAGTTCAATGAGCAGTTCTTC; cdr3_aa: CAAGTGKFNEQFF
v_call: TRBV5-1; clone_size: many; d_call: -; j_call: TRBJ2-5; cdr3_nt: TGCGCCAGCAGCTTGAAGCAAGAGACCCAGTACTTC; cdr3_aa: CASSLKQETQYF
v_call: TRBV5-5; clone_size: many; d_call: -; j_call: TRBJ1-6; cdr3_nt: TGTGCCAGCAGCGCTGCAGGGGAGGATTCACCCCTCCACTTT; cdr3_aa: CASSAAGEDSPLHF
v_call: TRBV10-3; clone_size: -; d_call: -; j_call: TRBJ2-1; cdr3_nt: TGTGCCATCAGCGAGAGAGAGGAGCAGTTCTTC; cdr3_aa: CAISEREEQFF
v_call: TRBV9; clone_size: -; d_call: -; j_call: TRBJ2-7; cdr3_nt: TGTGCCAGCAGCGTAGGGACAATCGGCTCCTACGAGCAGTACTTC; cdr3_aa: CASSVGTIGSYEQYF